A selection of T cell receptor beta chains follows, all from one sample in a study of T cell changes during pregnancy in multiple sclerosis. Produced via immunoSEQ multiplex PCR; TCRdb's table is partial and in-frame only. The sample lists more than 15,000 clones, approximately 90% seen once, with approximately 1.3% in the top ten. This specimen was CD4+ T cells from peripheral blood mononuclear cells, taken in the first trimester of pregnancy. The source is a female donor in good health, enrolled as a control in a pregnancy study. CDR3s include the opening cysteine and the closing phenylalanine or tryptophan. D genes are given only for firm matches. For some rows the clone size is stated as once, few or many, or as a class when expanded; others skip it.

D gene | clone size | J gene | V gene | CDR3 DNA | CDR3 protein
TRBD1 | - | TRBJ1-2 | TRBV7-2 | TGTGCCAGCAGCCGGAATGGACAGGGGTCTGGCTACACCTTC | CASSRNGQGSGYTF
- | - | TRBJ1-6 | TRBV10-2 | TGCGCCAGCAGTGAGACTCGAACAGGGTCCAATAATTCACCCCTCCACTTT | CASSETRTGSNNSPLHF
- | - | TRBJ2-7 | TRBV6-6 | TGTGCCAGCAGCCTGGACACCCTGGAGCAGTACTTC | CASSLDTLEQYF
TRBD1 | - | TRBJ1-2 | TRBV5-6 | TGTGCCAGCAGCCTTACACAGGGGTATAACTATGGCTACACCTTC | CASSLTQGYNYGYTF
- | - | TRBJ2-2 | TRBV7-8 | TGTGCCAGCAGCTTACAAGCCCAGCTGGGGACTTCGAACACCGGGGAGCTGTTTTTT | CASSLQAQLGTSNTGELFF
TRBD2 | - | TRBJ2-5 | TRBV25-1 | TGTGCCAGCAGTTTTTCACTAGCGGGGTCATGGGCCCAGTACTTC | CASSFSLAGSWAQYF
TRBD2 | - | TRBJ2-7 | TRBV7-2 | TGTGCCAGCAGCGCCGTGGGGGGGAACTCCTACGAGCAGTACTTC | CASSAVGGNSYEQYF
TRBD1 | - | TRBJ1-3 | TRBV11-2 | TGTGCCAGCAGCTTAGGCGGGACAGGCGGCTCTGGAAACACCATATATTTT | CASSLGGTGGSGNTIYF
TRBD1 | - | TRBJ1-2 | TRBV27 | TGTGCCAGCAGTAGAAGACAGGGAACAGGGTATGGCTACACCTTC | CASSRRQGTGYGYTF
TRBD1 | - | TRBJ1-1 | TRBV30 | TGTGCCTGGAGTGGGGACAGAGCGAACACTGAAGCTTTCTTT | CAWSGDRANTEAFF
TRBD2 | - | TRBJ2-2 | TRBV2 | TGTGCCAGCACATCGGGACTAGCGACCGGGGAGCTGTTTTTT | CASTSGLATGELFF
- | - | TRBJ2-2 | TRBV19 | TGTGCCAGCACGCCTCGGACTCGTCCGGCCGGGGAGCTGTTTTTT | CASTPRTRPAGELFF
- | - | TRBJ2-7 | TRBV30 | TGTGCCTGGAACCGGCCTTTAGCCCACGAGCAGTACTTC | CAWNRPLAHEQYF
- | - | TRBJ2-5 | TRBV5-1 | TGCGCCAGCAGTACAAGGGTCGGAGGCCAAGAGACCCAGTACTTC | CASSTRVGGQETQYF
TRBD1 | - | TRBJ1-1 | TRBV19 | TGTGCCAGTAGTATAGGTAAGGGACAGGGAGCCGCTGAAGCTTTCTTT | CASSIGKGQGAAEAFF
- | - | TRBJ2-2 | TRBV5-1 | TGCGCCAGCAGCCCCGATGGGGGGACCGGGGAGCTGTTTTTT | CASSPDGGTGELFF
TRBD2 | - | TRBJ2-7 | TRBV4-1 | TGCGCCAGCAGCCAAGATTTTGTCGCGGGGGATTCCTACGAGCAGTACTTC | CASSQDFVAGDSYEQYF
- | - | TRBJ1-2 | TRBV5-1 | TGCGCCAGCACCGGGCGGGGCGATGATGGCTACACCTTC | CASTGRGDDGYTF
TRBD1 | - | TRBJ2-3 | TRBV18 | TGTGCCAGCACCTTGACAGGGAGCACAGATACGCAGTATTTT | CASTLTGSTDTQYF
TRBD1 | few | TRBJ1-2 | TRBV29-1 | TGCAGCGTTGACGCCGGGACAGGGGTGGGCGGCTACACCTTC | CSVDAGTGVGGYTF
TRBD1 | once | TRBJ2-7 | TRBV23-1 | TGCGCCAGCAGTCAAGACAGGGCCCGTTACGAGCAGTACTTC | CASSQDRARYEQYF
TRBD1 | - | TRBJ2-3 | TRBV4-1 | TGCGCCAGCAGCCAAGTGGGGACAGGCAACACAGATACGCAGTATTTT | CASSQVGTGNTDTQYF
- | - | TRBJ2-7 | TRBV4-3 | TGCGCCAGCAGCCAAAGACCAGGGGACGAGCAGTACTTC | CASSQRPGDEQYF
TRBD2 | few | TRBJ2-4 | TRBV7-9 | TGTGCCAGCAGCTTGTTAGCGGGAGATGACATTCAGTACTTC | CASSLLAGDDIQYF
TRBD1 | - | TRBJ2-3 | TRBV10-2 | TGCGCCAGCAGTGAGGTTTTTGACCAGGGGGCAAGGGATACGCAGTATTTT | CASSEVFDQGARDTQYF
- | - | TRBJ2-7 | TRBV5-4 | TGTGCCAGCAGCTTGGGGGGGACTTCTAGCTCCTACGAGCAGTACTTC | CASSLGGTSSSYEQYF
- | once | TRBJ1-5 | TRBV9 | TGTGCCAGCAGCGTAGACACAACAGTGACCCAGCATTTT | CASSVDTTVTQHF
TRBD2 | - | TRBJ2-1 | TRBV6-6 | TGTGCCAGCAGTGATCTAGCGGGAGTTGTGAATGAGCAGTTCTTC | CASSDLAGVVNEQFF
- | - | TRBJ1-2 | TRBV6-5 | TGTGCCAGCAGAGAAGGACAGAAGTATGGCTACACCTTC | CASREGQKYGYTF
TRBD1 | - | TRBJ1-5 | TRBV7-8 | TGTGCCAGCAGTACCTCGGGGACAGTAAAAAATCAGCCCCAGCATTTT | CASSTSGTVKNQPQHF
- | - | TRBJ2-2 | TRBV5-4 | TGTGCCAGCAGCTTGGACCCGATCGCGGCCGGGGAGCTGTTTTTT | CASSLDPIAAGELFF
- | - | TRBJ2-4 | TRBV7-9 | TGTGCCAGCAGCTTAGGGGAGGGGGGCAAAAACATTCAGTACTTC | CASSLGEGGKNIQYF
TRBD1 | - | TRBJ2-2 | TRBV12-5 | TGTGCTAGTGGTTTGGCATCCGGGACAGGGCCCACCGGGGAGCTGTTTTTT | CASGLASGTGPTGELFF
TRBD2 | - | TRBJ2-1 | TRBV7-9 | TGTGCCAGCAGCTTACCTAGCGGTGACAATGAGCAGTTCTTC | CASSLPSGDNEQFF
- | once | TRBJ2-7 | TRBV21-1 | TGTGCCAGCAGCAAAGCCCATCTAGCGGGGGGGCCCTACGAGCAGTACTTC | CASSKAHLAGGPYEQYF
TRBD2 | - | TRBJ2-1 | TRBV27 | TGTGCCAGCAGTTCCCGGACTAGCGGGAGGGCGATCTTGTATGAGCAGTTCTTC | CASSSRTSGRAILYEQFF
- | - | TRBJ2-3 | TRBV27 | TGTGCCAGCAGTTCCCGAAGGGGCCTAGGCACAGATACGCAGTATTTT | CASSSRRGLGTDTQYF
- | - | TRBJ1-5 | TRBV7-2 | TGTGCCAGCAGCTTAGTCCGGGATCAGCCCCAGCATTTT | CASSLVRDQPQHF
- | - | TRBJ2-7 | TRBV2 | TGTGCCAGCAGTGTTGGCGGGACCTACGAGCAGTACTTC | CASSVGGTYEQYF
- | - | TRBJ1-1 | TRBV7-7 | TGTGCCAGCAGCTTTAACACGAACACTGAAGCTTTCTTT | CASSFNTNTEAFF
- | - | TRBJ1-2 | TRBV29-1 | TGCAGCGTTGAACTAACCGACAGTGGCCGTGGCTACACCTTC | CSVELTDSGRGYTF
- | - | TRBJ1-6 | TRBV19 | TGTGCCAGTACCCTAGGGGGGGCCTATAATTCACCCCTCCACTTT | CASTLGGAYNSPLHF
- | - | TRBJ2-2 | TRBV30 | TGTGCCTGGAGTGTACAACGGGCCGGGGAGCTGTTTTTT | CAWSVQRAGELFF
- | - | TRBJ1-5 | TRBV10-3 | TGTGCCATCAGTGAGTACACAGGACCGGCCCAGCATTTT | CAISEYTGPAQHF
TRBD2 | - | TRBJ2-6 | TRBV19 | TGTGCCAGCGACCGGGGGGCTGGGGCCAACGTCCTGACTTTC | CASDRGAGANVLTF
- | once | TRBJ1-2 | TRBV10-3 | TGTGCCATCCGTCAAAAAAAGGGGAGCTACACCTTC | CAIRQKKGSYTF
- | - | TRBJ1-1 | TRBV18 | TGTGCCAGCTCACCGCAAGTGAGGGGAGGCACTGAAGCTTTCTTT | CASSPQVRGGTEAFF
TRBD2 | - | TRBJ2-7 | TRBV5-1 | TGCGCCAGCAGCTTTGATTCGGGGGGGGCGTACGAGCAGTACTTC | CASSFDSGGAYEQYF
- | once | TRBJ2-5 | TRBV28 | TGTGCCAGCAGTTTATCGGGGGGCGGGCAAGAGACCCAGTACTTC | CASSLSGGGQETQYF
TRBD1 | few | TRBJ1-2 | TRBV7-9 | TGTGCCAGCAGCCGAGTAGGACAGGCGAACTATGGCTACACCTTC | CASSRVGQANYGYTF
TRBD2 | - | TRBJ2-3 | TRBV5-1 | TGCGCCAGCAGCAAAACCCTAGCGGGAGGTCCCACAGATACGCAGTATTTT | CASSKTLAGGPTDTQYF
- | - | TRBJ2-7 | TRBV6-4 | TGTGCCAGCAGTGAAGGAGGGTTCGGGTACGAGCAGTACTTC | CASSEGGFGYEQYF
- | - | TRBJ1-2 | TRBV5-6 | TGTGCCAGCAGCTCCATCGGACTAGGGTATGGCTACACCTTC | CASSSIGLGYGYTF